This T cell receptor beta chain was sequenced during a study of blood T cell repertoires in COVID-19. This CDR3 is 14 amino acids long. The germline V and J ends were trimmed by 0 bases and 0 bases, with 6 bases remaining between them. Germline loops: CDR1 SGHRS, CDR2 YFSETQ. Profiling relied on immunoSEQ multiplex PCR, and the TCRdb table lists in-frame clones only, not all of them. The sample lists 100,000 to 150,000 clones, around nine tenths seen once, with around 2.3% in the top ten. The chain carries TRBV5-1 and TRBJ2-5; D unresolved. The sequenced sample was PBMCs or T cells enriched from blood (not recorded which). This TCR was sampled from a woman aged 45 to 65 who had recovered from COVID-19. The CDR3 is CASSLVADQETQYF. CDR3 in DNA: TGCGCCAGCAGCTTGGTGGCAGACCAAGAGACCCAGTACTTC. The variable domain in full, with the rest retrieved from reference TRBV5-1 and TRBJ2-5, is KAGVTQTPRYLIKTRGQQVTLSCSPISGHRSVSWYQQTPGQGLQFLFEYFSETQRNKGNFPGRFSGRQFSNSRSEMNVSTLELGDSALYLCASSLVADQETQYFGPGTRLLVL.